Detailed here is one T cell receptor beta chain. Combining a sample-barcoded 5' primer with a J-beta primer mix, a second PCR ran for roughly 6 to 12 cycles. Using its own MiXCR run on the 5' RACE reads, TCRdb lists one record per CDR3 protein. The sample yields 1.5 million to 2 million distinct CDR3 sequences, 34% seen once. Germline values: CDR1 DFQATT, CDR2 SNEGSKA (reference sequence). The V gene lost 6 bases and the J gene lost 7 bases, with 15 bases spanning the gap. The CDR3 contains 12 residues. These data originate in a study of blood T cells in healthy people across ages. For every donor, a draw yielded 8.5 to 10 milliliters of peripheral blood.

The chain joins TRBV20-1 to TRBJ1-2, with D possibly matching TRBD1 (5 bases). Input material: blood. This TCR was sampled from a woman in her thirties in good health. In DNA form, the CDR3 reads TGCAGTGCGCCTACTTTGGGGGTTGGCTACACCTTC. Protein sequence: CSAPTLGVGYTF.